Included here is one T cell receptor beta chain sequence, with context. Its matching antigen is unknown. The V gene lost 0 bases and the J gene lost 0 bases, with 9 bases spanning the gap. Germline V lookup: CDR1 DFQATT, CDR2 SNEGSKA (reference sequence). The CDR3 totals 15 residues. The sample is drawn from a study of T-cell memory formation after mild COVID-19. At the level of the study: TCR clusters were mostly donor specific.

Findings and limits, study-wide: Contracting CD4+ clones sat mainly in CM and EM; CD8+ in EMRA.

MiXCR, applied by TCRdb to the 5' RACE reads, yields one record per CDR3 protein. The data hold some 320,000 distinct CDR3 sequences, with roughly 15% observed a single time. The sequencing input was PBMCs or a T cell subset sorted from them (not recorded which). The chain couples TRBV20-1 to TRBJ2-1, with D unclear. The receptor was isolated from a young man who had mild COVID-19 (a few samples of this study predate the infection). Cell type and time point are not known. CDR3 in amino acids: CSARDRGSSYNEQFF. CDR3 coding DNA: TGCAGTGCTAGAGATAGAGGAAGCTCCTACAATGAGCAGTTCTTC.